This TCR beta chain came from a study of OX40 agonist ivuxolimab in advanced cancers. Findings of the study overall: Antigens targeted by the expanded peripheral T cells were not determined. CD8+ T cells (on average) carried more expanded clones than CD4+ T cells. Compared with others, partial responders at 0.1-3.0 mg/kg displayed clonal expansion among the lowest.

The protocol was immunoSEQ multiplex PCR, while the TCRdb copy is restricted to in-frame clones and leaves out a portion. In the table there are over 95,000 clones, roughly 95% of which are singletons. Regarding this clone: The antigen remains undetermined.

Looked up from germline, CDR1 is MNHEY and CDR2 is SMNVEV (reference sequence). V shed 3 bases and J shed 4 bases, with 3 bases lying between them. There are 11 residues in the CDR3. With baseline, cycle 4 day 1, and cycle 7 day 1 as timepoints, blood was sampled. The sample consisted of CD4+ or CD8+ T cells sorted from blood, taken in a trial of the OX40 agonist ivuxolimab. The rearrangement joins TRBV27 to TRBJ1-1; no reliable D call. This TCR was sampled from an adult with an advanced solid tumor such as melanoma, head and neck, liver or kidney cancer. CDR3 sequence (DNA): TGTGCCAGCAGTTTGGGCACTGAAGCTTTCTTT. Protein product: CASSLGTEAFF.